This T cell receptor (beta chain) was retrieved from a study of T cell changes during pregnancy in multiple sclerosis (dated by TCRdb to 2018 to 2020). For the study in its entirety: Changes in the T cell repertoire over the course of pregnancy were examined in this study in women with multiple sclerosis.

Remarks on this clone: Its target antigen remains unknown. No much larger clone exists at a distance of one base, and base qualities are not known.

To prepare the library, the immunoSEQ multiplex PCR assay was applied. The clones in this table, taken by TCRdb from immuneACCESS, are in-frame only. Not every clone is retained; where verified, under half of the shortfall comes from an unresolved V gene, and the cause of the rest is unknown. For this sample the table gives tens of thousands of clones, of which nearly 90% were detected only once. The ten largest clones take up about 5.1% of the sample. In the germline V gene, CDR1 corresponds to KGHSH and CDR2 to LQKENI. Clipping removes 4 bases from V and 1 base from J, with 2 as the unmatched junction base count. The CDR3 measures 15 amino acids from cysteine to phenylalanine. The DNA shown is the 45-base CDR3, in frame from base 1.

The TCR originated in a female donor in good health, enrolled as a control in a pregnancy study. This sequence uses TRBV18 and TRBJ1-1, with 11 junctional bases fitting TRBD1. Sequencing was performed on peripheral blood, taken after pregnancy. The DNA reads TGTGCCAGCTCACTGGGACAGGGGGGGAACACTGAAGCTTTCTTT. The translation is CASSLGQGGNTEAFF.